This T cell receptor beta chain was documented in a study of cytomegalovirus exposure and HLA in healthy donors. Notes on the study in general: A subsequent analysis found that TCR clusters from the first cohort also tended to co-occur in the roughly 120 validation repertoires, with about 94% of cluster scores above 0. Among TCR beta chains, those listed as cytomegalovirus-associated numbered some 170. In vitro experiments confirmed that a few CMV-associated chains were specific for CMV antigens.

Some clones are missing from TCRdb's copy, which holds only in-frame ones; the method was immunoSEQ multiplex PCR. The repertoire holds 78,000 or so clones, with 90% to 95% as singletons. Per the germline V gene, CDR1 is LNHDA and CDR2 is SQIVND (reference sequence). The CDR3 runs to 17 residues. V gave up 4 bases and J gave up 2 bases; unmatched junction bases: 14. As for this clone: Its cognate antigen is unknown.

V gene TRBV19 combines with J gene TRBJ2-7, with TRBD1 identical over 7 bases. Sequences were obtained from PBMCs. This sequence originates from a woman under 30 in good health and CMV-seropositive. The CDR3 loop is CASSTHSTGIVAYEQYF. CDR3 sequence (DNA): TGTGCCAGTAGTACGCACTCGACAGGGATCGTCGCCTACGAGCAGTACTTC.